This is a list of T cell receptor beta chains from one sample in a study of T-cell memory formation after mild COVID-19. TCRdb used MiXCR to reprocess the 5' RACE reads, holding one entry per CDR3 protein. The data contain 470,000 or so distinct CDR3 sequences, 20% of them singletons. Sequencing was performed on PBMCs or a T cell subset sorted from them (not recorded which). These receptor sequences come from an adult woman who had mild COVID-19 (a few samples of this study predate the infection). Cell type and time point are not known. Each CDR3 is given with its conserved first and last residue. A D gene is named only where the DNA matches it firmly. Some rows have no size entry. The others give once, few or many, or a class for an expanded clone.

CDR3: CASSSSYRSKETQYF; DNA: TGCGCCAGCAGCTCCTCTTATCGGTCGAAAGAGACCCAGTACTTC; size: NA; V: TRBV5-1; D: NA; J: TRBJ2-5
CDR3: CASSLLTGQGAHEQYF; DNA: TGCGCCAGCAGCTTACTCACGGGACAGGGGGCCCACGAGCAGTACTTC; size: NA; V: TRBV5-1; D: TRBD1; J: TRBJ2-7
CDR3: CATSDRTSVDTQYF; DNA: TGTGCCACCAGTGACCGGACTAGCGTTGATACGCAGTATTTT; size: many; V: TRBV24-1; D: TRBD2; J: TRBJ2-3
CDR3: CASSLGEAFNEQFF; DNA: TGTGCCAGCAGCTTGGGCGAGGCTTTCAATGAGCAGTTCTTC; size: NA; V: TRBV5-4; D: NA; J: TRBJ2-1
CDR3: CASTQLAVTDTQYF; DNA: TGTGCCAGCACCCAACTAGCGGTCACAGATACGCAGTATTTT; size: NA; V: TRBV7-9; D: TRBD2; J: TRBJ2-3
CDR3: CASSQPSGELFF; DNA: TGTGCCAGCAGCCAACCTTCCGGGGAGCTGTTTTTT; size: NA; V: TRBV7-3; D: NA; J: TRBJ2-2
CDR3: CASSAKGPEGFEQYF; DNA: TGTGCCAGCAGCGCGAAGGGGCCTGAAGGATTCGAGCAGTACTTC; size: many; V: TRBV13; D: NA; J: TRBJ2-7
CDR3: CASSSPVANTGELFF; DNA: TGTGCCAGCAGCAGCCCAGTTGCGAACACCGGGGAGCTGTTTTTT; size: few; V: TRBV21-1; D: NA; J: TRBJ2-2
CDR3: CASSPSASGGADTQYF; DNA: TGTGCCAGCAGCCCGTCCGCGAGCGGGGGAGCAGATACGCAGTATTTT; size: NA; V: TRBV7-3; D: TRBD2; J: TRBJ2-3
CDR3: CASSEAGRDTGELFF; DNA: TGTGCCAGCAGCGAGGCCGGGAGGGACACCGGGGAGCTGTTTTTT; size: few; V: TRBV9; D: TRBD2; J: TRBJ2-2
CDR3: CASSLAGQTGELFF; DNA: TGCGCCAGCAGCTTAGCCGGGCAGACCGGGGAGCTGTTTTTT; size: NA; V: TRBV5-1; D: NA; J: TRBJ2-2
CDR3: CASSDWAVPKETQYF; DNA: TGTGCCAGCAGTGACTGGGCGGTGCCCAAGGAGACCCAGTACTTC; size: NA; V: TRBV25-1; D: NA; J: TRBJ2-5
CDR3: CASSHLYLLAGGANEQFF; DNA: TGTGCCAGCAGCCATCTCTATCTACTAGCGGGAGGGGCGAATGAGCAGTTCTTC; size: NA; V: TRBV3-1; D: TRBD2; J: TRBJ2-1
CDR3: CASSLVPGEQFF; DNA: TGTGCCAGCAGCTTAGTCCCAGGAGAGCAGTTCTTC; size: many; V: TRBV11-2; D: NA; J: TRBJ2-1
CDR3: CASSAGTGDYGYTF; DNA: TGTGCCAGCAGCGCCGGGACAGGGGACTATGGCTACACCTTC; size: few; V: TRBV5-6; D: TRBD1; J: TRBJ1-2
CDR3: CASSQAASPLTDGYTF; DNA: TGCGCCAGCAGCCAAGCTGCAAGCCCCCTTACCGATGGCTACACCTTC; size: many; V: TRBV4-1; D: NA; J: TRBJ1-2
CDR3: CASSGRGLQETQYF; DNA: TGTGCCAGCAGTGGAAGGGGGCTGCAGGAGACCCAGTACTTC; size: few; V: TRBV5-5; D: TRBD1; J: TRBJ2-5
CDR3: CASTNPGTEQFF; DNA: TGTGCCAGCACCAACCCAGGGACTGAGCAGTTCTTC; size: few; V: TRBV7-8; D: NA; J: TRBJ2-1
CDR3: CASSGGRTLYEQYF; DNA: TGCGCCAGCAGCGGAGGACGGACCCTATACGAGCAGTACTTC; size: NA; V: TRBV5-1; D: NA; J: TRBJ2-7
CDR3: CASSPHGLSIEKLFF; DNA: TGTGCCAGCAGCCCCCATGGGCTATCTATCGAAAAACTGTTTTTT; size: few; V: TRBV12-3/TRBV12-4; D: NA; J: TRBJ1-4
CDR3: CASSQVRNNSPLHF; DNA: TGTGCCAGCAGCCAAGTCCGGAATAATTCACCCCTCCACTTT; size: few; V: TRBV3-1; D: NA; J: TRBJ1-6
CDR3: CASRELAGAYEQYF; DNA: TGTGCCAGCCGGGAACTAGCGGGAGCCTACGAGCAGTACTTC; size: few; V: TRBV6-2/TRBV6-3; D: TRBD2; J: TRBJ2-7
CDR3: CASSRGDYGYTF; DNA: TGTGCCAGCAGTCGGGGGGACTATGGCTACACCTTC; size: NA; V: TRBV12-3/TRBV12-4; D: NA; J: TRBJ1-2
CDR3: CSARSVREQYF; DNA: TGCAGCGCCCGGTCAGTTCGCGAGCAGTACTTC; size: few; V: TRBV29-1; D: NA; J: TRBJ2-7
CDR3: CASTPGLAVSEQYF; DNA: TGTGCCAGCACTCCGGGACTAGCTGTGTCCGAGCAGTACTTC; size: few; V: TRBV3-1; D: TRBD2; J: TRBJ2-7
CDR3: CAISGSPGQGSSYEQYF; DNA: TGTGCCATCAGTGGTTCCCCGGGACAGGGGAGCTCCTACGAGCAGTACTTC; size: NA; V: TRBV10-3; D: TRBD1; J: TRBJ2-7
CDR3: CASSAAGKSYNEQFF; DNA: TGTGCCAGCAGCGCCGCCGGGAAGTCCTACAATGAGCAGTTCTTC; size: few; V: TRBV27; D: NA; J: TRBJ2-1
CDR3: CASSQDYETNEKLFF; DNA: TGCGCCAGCAGCCAAGATTATGAGACTAATGAAAAACTGTTTTTT; size: many; V: TRBV4-1; D: NA; J: TRBJ1-4
CDR3: CASSQGNSGGSTDTQYF; DNA: TGTGCCAGCAGCCAAGGAAATAGCGGGGGATCCACAGATACGCAGTATTTT; size: NA; V: TRBV4-2; D: TRBD2; J: TRBJ2-3
CDR3: CASSPGQNLGGRDGYTF; DNA: TGTGCCAGCAGCCCTGGCCAAAATTTGGGGGGTAGGGATGGCTACACCTTC; size: NA; V: TRBV5-5; D: NA; J: TRBJ1-2
CDR3: CATRSGVSTDTQYF; DNA: TGTGCCACCAGGAGCGGAGTTAGCACAGATACGCAGTATTTT; size: NA; V: TRBV12-3/TRBV12-4; D: NA; J: TRBJ2-3
CDR3: CASRPGTSGSDEQFF; DNA: TGCGCCAGCAGGCCGGGGACTAGCGGGAGTGATGAGCAGTTCTTC; size: NA; V: TRBV5-1; D: TRBD2; J: TRBJ2-1
CDR3: CASSLEALAMREYTGELFF; DNA: TGTGCCAGCAGTTTAGAGGCACTAGCTATGAGGGAGTACACCGGGGAGCTGTTTTTT; size: NA; V: TRBV12-3/TRBV12-4; D: NA; J: TRBJ2-2
CDR3: CASSRGGSGANVLTF; DNA: TGTGCCAGCAGCCGGGGGGGCTCTGGGGCCAACGTCCTGACTTTC; size: few; V: TRBV7-3; D: TRBD2; J: TRBJ2-6
CDR3: CASSQDRERRYGYTF; DNA: TGTGCCAGCAGCCAGGACAGGGAGCGACGCTATGGCTACACCTTC; size: NA; V: TRBV5-4; D: TRBD1; J: TRBJ1-2
CDR3: CASSLVGTGYGYTF; DNA: TGTGCCAGCAGCTTGGTCGGGACAGGGTACGGCTACACCTTC; size: NA; V: TRBV5-6; D: TRBD1; J: TRBJ1-2
CDR3: CASSSTGSTDTQYF; DNA: TGCGCCAGCAGCTCGACAGGGAGCACAGATACGCAGTATTTT; size: many; V: TRBV5-1; D: TRBD1; J: TRBJ2-3
CDR3: CSARRQAGLDNEQFF; DNA: TGCAGTGCCCGGCGGCAAGCGGGCCTAGACAATGAGCAGTTCTTC; size: NA; V: TRBV20-1; D: NA; J: TRBJ2-1
CDR3: CASSRGPGATGELFF; DNA: TGCGCCAGCAGCCGGGGGCCCGGGGCCACCGGGGAGCTGTTTTTT; size: NA; V: TRBV5-1; D: NA; J: TRBJ2-2